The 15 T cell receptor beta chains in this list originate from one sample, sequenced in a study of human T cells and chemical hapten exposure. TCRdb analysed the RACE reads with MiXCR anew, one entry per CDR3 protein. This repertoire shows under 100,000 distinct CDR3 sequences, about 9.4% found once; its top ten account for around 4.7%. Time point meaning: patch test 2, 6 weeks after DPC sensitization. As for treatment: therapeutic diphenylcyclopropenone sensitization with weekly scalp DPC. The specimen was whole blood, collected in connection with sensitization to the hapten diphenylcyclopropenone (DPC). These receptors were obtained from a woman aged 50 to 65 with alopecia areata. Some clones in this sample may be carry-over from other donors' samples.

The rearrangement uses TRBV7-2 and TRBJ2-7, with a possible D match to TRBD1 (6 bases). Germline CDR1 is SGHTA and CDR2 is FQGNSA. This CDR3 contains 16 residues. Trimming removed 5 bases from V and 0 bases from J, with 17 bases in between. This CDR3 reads CASSARSRTASYEQYF. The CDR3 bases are TGTGCCAGCAGCGCTCGGTCTCGGACAGCCTCCTACGAGCAGTACTTC.

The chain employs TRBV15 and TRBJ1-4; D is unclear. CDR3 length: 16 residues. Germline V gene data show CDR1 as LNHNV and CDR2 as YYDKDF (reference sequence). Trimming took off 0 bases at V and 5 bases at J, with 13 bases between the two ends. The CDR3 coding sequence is TGTGCCACCAGCAGAGATCCCGCGGACCTGAATGAAAAACTGTTTTTT. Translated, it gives CATSRDPADLNEKLFF.

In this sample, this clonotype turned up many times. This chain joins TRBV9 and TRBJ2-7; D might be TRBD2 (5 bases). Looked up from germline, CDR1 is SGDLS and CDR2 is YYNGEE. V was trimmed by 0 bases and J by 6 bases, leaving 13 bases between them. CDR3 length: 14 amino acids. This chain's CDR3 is CASSVVSGSSEQYF. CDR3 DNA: TGTGCCAGCAGCGTAGTAAGTGGGAGCAGCGAGCAGTACTTC.

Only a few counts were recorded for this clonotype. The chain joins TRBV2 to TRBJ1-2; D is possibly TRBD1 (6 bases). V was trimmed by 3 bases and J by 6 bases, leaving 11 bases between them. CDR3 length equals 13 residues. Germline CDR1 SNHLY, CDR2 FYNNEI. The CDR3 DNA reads TGTGCCAGCAGTGAGGGGGCAGCCGATGGCTACACCTTC. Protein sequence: CASSEGAADGYTF. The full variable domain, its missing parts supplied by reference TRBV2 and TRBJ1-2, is EPEVTQTPSHQVTQMGQEVILRCVPISNHLYFYWYRQILGQKVEFLVSFYNNEISEKSEIFDDQFSVERPDGSNFTLKIRSTKLEDSAMYFCASSEGAADGYTFGSGTRLTVV.

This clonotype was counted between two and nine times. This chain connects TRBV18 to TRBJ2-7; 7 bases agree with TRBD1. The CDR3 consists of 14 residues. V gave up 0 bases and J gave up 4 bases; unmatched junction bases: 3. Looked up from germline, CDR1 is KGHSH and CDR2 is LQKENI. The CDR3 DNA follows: TGTGCCAGCTCACCACCGGGACAGCGTTACGAGCAGTACTTC. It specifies CASSPPGQRYEQYF. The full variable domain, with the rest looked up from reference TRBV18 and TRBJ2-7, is NAGVMQNPRHLVRRRGQEARLRCSPMKGHSHVYWYRQLPEEGLKFMVYLQKENIIDESGMPKERFSAEFPKEGPSILRIQQVVRGDSAAYFCASSPPGQRYEQYFGPGTRLTVT.

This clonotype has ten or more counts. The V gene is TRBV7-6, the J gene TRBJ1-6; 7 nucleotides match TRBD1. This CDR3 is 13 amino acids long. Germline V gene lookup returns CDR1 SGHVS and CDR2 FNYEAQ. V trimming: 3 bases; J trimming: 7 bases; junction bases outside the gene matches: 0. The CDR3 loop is CASSLTGNSPLHF. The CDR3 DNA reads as TGTGCCAGCAGCTTGACAGGGAATTCACCCCTCCACTTT. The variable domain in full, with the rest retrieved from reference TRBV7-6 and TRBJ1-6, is GAGVSQSPRYKVTKRGQDVALRCDPISGHVSLYWYRQALGQGPEFLTYFNYEAQQDKSGLPNDRFSAERPEGSISTLTIQRTEQRDSAMYRCASSLTGNSPLHFGNGTRLTVT.

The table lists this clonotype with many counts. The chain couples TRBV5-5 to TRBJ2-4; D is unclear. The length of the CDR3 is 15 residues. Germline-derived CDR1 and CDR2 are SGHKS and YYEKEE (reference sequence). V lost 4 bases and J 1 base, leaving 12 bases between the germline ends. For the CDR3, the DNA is TGTGCCAGCAGCGTCGTGGGCGGCGCCAAAAACATTCAGTACTTC. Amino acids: CASSVVGGAKNIQYF. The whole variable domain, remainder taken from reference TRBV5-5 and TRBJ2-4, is DAGVTQSPTHLIKTRGQQVTLRCSPISGHKSVSWYQQVLGQGPQFIFQYYEKEERGRGNFPDRFSARQFPNYSSELNVNALLLGDSALYLCASSVVGGAKNIQYFGAGTRLSVL.

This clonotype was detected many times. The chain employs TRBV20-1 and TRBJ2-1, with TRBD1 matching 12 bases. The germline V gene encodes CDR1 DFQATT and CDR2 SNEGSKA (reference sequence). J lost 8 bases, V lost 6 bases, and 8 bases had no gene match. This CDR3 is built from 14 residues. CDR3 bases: TGCAGTGCCTCCGGGACAGGGGGCGTCTATGAGCAGTTCTTC. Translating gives CSASGTGGVYEQFF.

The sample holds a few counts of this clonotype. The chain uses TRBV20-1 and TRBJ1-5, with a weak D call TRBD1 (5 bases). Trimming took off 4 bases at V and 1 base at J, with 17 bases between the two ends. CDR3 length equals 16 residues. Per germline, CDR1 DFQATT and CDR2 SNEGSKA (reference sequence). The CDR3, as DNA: TGCAGTGCTAAGCCTGGGGGGACGAGGAGCAATCAGCCCCAGCATTTT. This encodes CSAKPGGTRSNQPQHF.

In DNA form, the CDR3 reads TGTGCCAGCAGCTTATCTGCTAGCGGAGGGAATGAGCAGTTCTTC. Amino acid sequence: CASSLSASGGNEQFF. This chain connects TRBV7-2 to TRBJ2-1, with 7 nucleotides matching TRBD2. V gave up 2 bases and J gave up 7 bases; unmatched junction bases: 8. Germline V gives CDR1 SGHTA, CDR2 FQGNSA. This CDR3 comprises 15 residues.

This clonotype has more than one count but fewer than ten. The CDR3 sequence: CSAILPAPYNEQFF. The CDR3 region has the DNA TGCAGTGCTATACTTCCAGCTCCCTACAATGAGCAGTTCTTC. This chain connects TRBV20-1 to TRBJ2-1; D unclear. There are 14 residues in the CDR3. V was trimmed by 4 bases and J by 2 bases, leaving 12 bases between them. Germline values: CDR1 DFQATT, CDR2 SNEGSKA (reference sequence).

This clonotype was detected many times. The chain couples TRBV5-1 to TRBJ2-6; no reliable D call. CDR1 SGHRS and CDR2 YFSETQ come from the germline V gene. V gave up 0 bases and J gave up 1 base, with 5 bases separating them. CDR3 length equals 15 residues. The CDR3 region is CASSLDLSGANVLTF. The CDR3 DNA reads TGCGCCAGCAGCTTGGATCTATCTGGGGCCAACGTCCTGACTTTC.

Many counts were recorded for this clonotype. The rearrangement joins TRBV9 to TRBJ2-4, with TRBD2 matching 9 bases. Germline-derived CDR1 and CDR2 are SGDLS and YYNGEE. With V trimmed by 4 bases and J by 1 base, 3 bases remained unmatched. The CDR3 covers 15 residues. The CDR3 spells CASSKTSGAKNIQYF. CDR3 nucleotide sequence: TGTGCCAGCAGCAAAACTAGCGGGGCCAAAAACATTCAGTACTTC.

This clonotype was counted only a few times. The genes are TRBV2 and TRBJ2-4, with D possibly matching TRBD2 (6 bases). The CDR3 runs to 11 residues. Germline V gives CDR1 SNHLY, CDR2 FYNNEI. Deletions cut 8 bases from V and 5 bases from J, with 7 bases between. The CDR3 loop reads CASVAENIQYF. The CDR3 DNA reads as TGTGCCAGCGTAGCGGAAAACATTCAGTACTTC.

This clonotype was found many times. This chain's CDR3 is CSVVTQWGEQFF. The CDR3 nucleotides read TGCAGCGTTGTAACCCAATGGGGTGAGCAGTTCTTC. This chain uses TRBV29-1 with TRBJ2-1; D ambiguous. The CDR3 spans 12 residues. Germline V CDR1 and CDR2: SQVTM, ANQGSEA. Trimming took off 4 bases at V and 9 bases at J, with 13 bases between the two ends.